Listed here are 32 T cell receptor beta chains from one sample, sequenced in a study of T cells after yellow fever vaccination. TCRdb passed the 5' RACE reads through MiXCR, listing each CDR3 protein once. The sample includes about 260,000 distinct CDR3 sequences, more than 3.5% of them seen just once. This sample comprised PBMCs, obtained 15 days after the yellow fever booster vaccination. These receptors all come from a man younger than 35 who received the YFV17D yellow fever vaccine.

V is TRBV4-1 and J is TRBJ2-6, with D maybe TRBD1 (5 bases). CDR3 size: 17 residues. V gave up 3 bases and J gave up 0 bases, with 12 bases separating them. The germline gives CDR1 MGHRA, CDR2 YSYEKL. CDR3 sequence (DNA): TGCGCCAGCAGCCAGGGGCCACAGCGCTCTGGGGCCAACGTCCTGACTTTC. The encoded protein is CASSQGPQRSGANVLTF.

The chain recombines TRBV28 with TRBJ2-7; possible D gene TRBD1, 8 bases. Trimming cost V 5 bases and J 3 bases, with 20 bases left between them. Germline V gives CDR1 MDHEN, CDR2 SYDVKM. This CDR3 contains 16 residues. CDR3 nucleotide sequence: TGTGCCAGCAGTCCGCGGACAGGGAGGGGCCTCTACGAGCAGTACGTC. Protein: CASSPRTGRGLYEQYV.

J is TRBJ1-2 and V is TRBV5-1; 9 bases are shared with TRBD1. With V trimmed by 4 bases and J by 4 bases, 14 bases remained unmatched. CDR3 length: 17 residues. CDR1 is SGHRS, CDR2 YFSETQ, per germline. The DNA for the CDR3 is TGCGCCAGCAGCCCCTTCCCAGGGACAGGGTCGGGCTATGGCTACACCTTC. Translating it yields CASSPFPGTGSGYGYTF.

This clonotype appeared many times. The V and J genes are TRBV12-3 or TRBV12-4 and TRBJ1-5, with 7 nucleotides matching TRBD1. The CDR3 totals 13 residues. V lost 4 bases to trimming and J lost 9 bases; unmatched junction nucleotides: 6. The CDR3 DNA reads as TGTGCCAGCAGTTGGGGACAGCCATGGCCCCAGCATTTT. Its protein is CASSWGQPWPQHF.

The table lists this clonotype with many counts. The rearrangement links TRBV6-6 to TRBJ1-1; D may be TRBD1 (5 bases). Germline V CDR1 and CDR2: MNHNY, SVGAGI (reference sequence). Trimming shortened V by 7 bases and J by 2 bases, and 14 bases separated the two germline ends. This CDR3 contains 14 residues. CDR3 bases: TGTGCCAGCACCCGCTCCGACAGCAACACTGAAGCTTTCTTT. Translation: CASTRSDSNTEAFF.

This clonotype occurred many times. The chain couples TRBV27 to TRBJ2-7; D is ambiguous. The CDR3 covers 12 residues. With 3 bases removed from V and 9 bases from J, the gap between germline ends came to 12 bases. CDR1 MNHEY and CDR2 SMNVEV come from the germline V gene (reference sequence). CDR3 in DNA: TGTGCCAGCAGTTTCGGCGGCTTCGTGCAGTACGTC. It translates to CASSFGGFVQYV.

V is TRBV4-3 and J is TRBJ1-4; D is unclear. This CDR3 has 14 amino acids. Germline loops: CDR1 LGHNA, CDR2 YSLEER. Trimming removed 0 bases from V and 8 bases from J, with 10 bases in between. The CDR3 region is CASSQDHGVEKLFF. CDR3 coding DNA: TGCGCCAGCAGCCAAGATCACGGGGTCGAAAAACTGTTTTTT.

This clonotype has at least ten counts. The gene calls are TRBV30 and TRBJ1-5, with a possible D match to TRBD1 (5 bases). Per germline, CDR1 GTSNPN and CDR2 SVGIG (reference sequence). The ends were cut back, 2 bases at V and 7 bases at J, with 18 bases in the middle. CDR3 length: 15 residues. CDR3 region: CAWSTAGVLGQPQHF. The CDR3 nucleotides read TGTGCCTGGAGTACTGCGGGGGTTTTGGGACAGCCCCAGCATTTT. Full variable domain (outside the CDR3, taken from reference TRBV30 and TRBJ1-5): SQTIHQWPATLVQPVGSPLSLECTVEGTSNPNLYWYRQAAGRGLQLLFYSVGIGQISSEVPQNLSASRPQDRQFILSSKKLLLSDSGFYLCAWSTAGVLGQPQHFGDGTRLSIL.

This clonotype was detected ten times or more. This chain joins TRBV20-1 and TRBJ1-2, with TRBD1 matching over 7 bases. The V gene's germline CDR1 is DFQATT and CDR2 SNEGSKA (reference sequence). The CDR3 loop spans 12 amino acids. V trimming: 6 bases; J trimming: 8 bases; junction bases outside the gene matches: 9. The DNA for the CDR3 is TGCAGTGCGCAAGGGGGCGCGGGGGGCTACACCTTC. Translating it yields CSAQGGAGGYTF.

In its sample, this clonotype was seen many times. The J gene is TRBJ1-1, the V gene TRBV5-6; D unclear. The CDR3 sequence is 14 residues long. V was pared by 7 bases and J by 6 bases, with 19 bases between. The germline V gene encodes CDR1 SGHDT and CDR2 YYEEEE. CDR3 sequence reads: CASRRRSPGPEAFF. The CDR3, as DNA: TGTGCCAGCCGGAGGAGGTCCCCAGGTCCTGAAGCTTTCTTT.

In its sample, this clonotype was seen many times. The gene calls are TRBV4-1 and TRBJ2-7; D is perhaps TRBD1 (5 bases). V lost 1 base to trimming and J lost 2 bases, with 12 bases between them. The CDR3 is 15 residues long. Germline CDR1 and CDR2: MGHRA and YSYEKL. The CDR3 nucleotides are TGCGCCAGCAGCCAAGGTACAGGACCGACCTACGAGCAGTACTTC. Amino acids: CASSQGTGPTYEQYF.

At least ten counts were recorded for this clonotype. The chain joins TRBV6-5 to TRBJ2-1; TRBD2 aligns across 12 bases. Trimming cost V 0 bases and J 10 bases; bases outside gene matches: 7. The CDR3 runs 16 residues. Per the germline V gene, CDR1 is MNHEY and CDR2 is SVGAGI. CDR3 in amino acids: CASSYSITSGGWEQFF. The CDR3 DNA sequence: TGTGCCAGCAGTTACTCGATAACTAGCGGGGGGTGGGAGCAGTTCTTC.

In this sample, this clonotype turned up many times. The V and J genes are TRBV6-5 and TRBJ2-4; possibly TRBD1 for D (5 bases). Germline loops: CDR1 MNHEY, CDR2 SVGAGI. The CDR3 spans 16 residues. V gave up 5 bases and J gave up 1 base, with 15 bases separating them. The CDR3 loop is CASSRTQSTAKNIQYF. CDR3 nucleotide sequence: TGTGCCAGCAGTAGGACACAGTCCACTGCCAAAAACATTCAGTACTTC.

This rearrangement joins TRBV5-4 to TRBJ1-2, with D maybe TRBD1 (6 bases). Trimming removed 5 bases at V and 4 bases at J, with 15 bases between. The germline gives CDR1 SGHNT, CDR2 YYREEE (reference sequence). This CDR3 comprises 14 residues. In DNA, the CDR3 is TGTGCCAGCAGGGAGGACAGCCTCGTCTATGGCTACACCTTC. As protein: CASREDSLVYGYTF.

This clonotype was picked up many times. V and J are TRBV10-3 and TRBJ2-2, with TRBD1 matching 8 bases. Germline trimming cut 6 bases from V and 5 bases from J; bases unmatched to any gene: 11. CDR1 is ENHRY and CDR2 is SYGVKD in the germline V gene. The CDR3 loop spans 16 amino acids. The CDR3 nucleotides are TGTGCCATCAGGGGGCTCGCAGGGGGCAGGACCGGGGAGCTGTTTTTT. Translated, it gives CAIRGLAGGRTGELFF.

This clonotype showed up many times. V and J are TRBV27 and TRBJ2-7; D is undetermined. Looked up from germline, CDR1 is MNHEY and CDR2 is SMNVEV (reference sequence). Trimming stripped 2 bases from V and 2 bases from J, with 13 bases between. The CDR3 covers 15 residues. The CDR3, as DNA: TGTGCCAGCAGTTTAAACTTCCCCGGAACCTACGAGCAGTACTTC. Its translation: CASSLNFPGTYEQYF.

V is TRBV5-1 and J is TRBJ2-3; a weak D match, TRBD1 (5 bases). Germline V gives CDR1 SGHRS, CDR2 YFSETQ. V lost 1 base and J 2 bases, leaving 11 bases between the germline ends. The CDR3 extends over 15 amino acids. This CDR3 is CASSLRGTDTDTQYF. In nucleotides, the CDR3 is TGCGCCAGCAGCTTGAGGGGCACCGACACAGATACGCAGTATTTT. The full variable domain, with the rest looked up from reference TRBV5-1 and TRBJ2-3, is KAGVTQTPRYLIKTRGQQVTLSCSPISGHRSVSWYQQTPGQGLQFLFEYFSETQRNKGNFPGRFSGRQFSNSRSEMNVSTLELGDSALYLCASSLRGTDTDTQYFGPGTRLTVL.

The table lists this clonotype with many counts. The rearrangement links TRBV29-1 to TRBJ1-1; 7 positions agree with TRBD1. CDR1 and CDR2 from the germline V gene are SQVTM and ANQGSEA. Trimming cost V 6 bases and J 1 base; bases outside gene matches: 8. This CDR3 contains 14 residues. The CDR3 bases are TGCAGCGTGCGTAGGCAGGGGGGGAACACTGAAGCTTTCTTT. Its translation: CSVRRQGGNTEAFF. The variable domain in full, completed from reference TRBV29-1 and TRBJ1-1, reads SAVISQKPSRDICQRGTSLTIQCQVDSQVTMMFWYRQQPGQSLTLIATANQGSEATYESGFVIDKFPISRPNLTFSTLTVSNMSPEDSSIYLCSVRRQGGNTEAFFGQGTRLTVV.

This clonotype appeared many times. CDR3 region: CASSPQASGGTDTQYF. Here the CDR3 DNA reads TGTGCCAGCTCACCACAAGCTAGCGGGGGCACAGATACGCAGTATTTT. The V call is TRBV18, the J call TRBJ2-3, with 9 bases identical to TRBD2. V shed 1 base and J 1 base; nucleotides not matched to a gene: 3. Germline CDR1 and CDR2: KGHSH and LQKENI. This CDR3 is 16 amino acids long.

In its sample, this clonotype was seen many times. The chain uses TRBV20-1 and TRBJ1-1; 8 bases are a match to TRBD1. Per the germline V gene, CDR1 is DFQATT and CDR2 is SNEGSKA (reference sequence). V lost 7 bases to trimming and J lost 0 bases; unmatched junction nucleotides: 4. The CDR3 consists of 13 residues. The CDR3 loop reads CSGTGSLNTEAFF. Written as DNA, the CDR3 is TGCAGTGGGACAGGGTCCTTGAACACTGAAGCTTTCTTT.

This clonotype was recorded at least ten times. The V and J genes are TRBV27 and TRBJ2-1; 9 bases align to TRBD1. V trimming: 3 bases; J trimming: 6 bases; junction bases outside the gene matches: 6. Germline values: CDR1 MNHEY, CDR2 SMNVEV (reference sequence). This CDR3 has 15 residues. The CDR3 region is CASSFWGTGSNEQFF. CDR3 nucleotides: TGTGCCAGCAGTTTTTGGGGGACAGGGAGCAATGAGCAGTTCTTC.

This clonotype was observed many times. This chain uses TRBV20-1 with TRBJ2-5; the match to TRBD2 covers 8 bases. Germline CDR1 DFQATT, CDR2 SNEGSKA (reference sequence). The CDR3 extends over 15 amino acids. Trimming removed 3 bases from V and 9 bases from J; junction bases left unmatched: 15. As DNA, the CDR3 is TGCAGTGCTAGGGAGCGGGGGCCGGTGGCCGAGGCCCAGTACTTC. Translation: CSARERGPVAEAQYF.

In this sample, this clonotype turned up many times. V gene TRBV6-6 combines with J gene TRBJ2-2, with D tentatively TRBD1 or TRBD2 (6 bases each). Germline lookup yields CDR1 MNHNY and CDR2 SVGAGI (reference sequence). V shed 5 bases and J shed 4 bases, with 14 bases lying between them. This CDR3 contains 15 residues. The CDR3 DNA follows: TGTGCCAGCAGTAAAGGGGGGCCCGGCACCGGGGAGCTGTTTTTT. This sequence encodes CASSKGGPGTGELFF.

Many counts were recorded for this clonotype. The CDR3 region is CASSLGWRGRYTDTQYF. For the CDR3, the DNA is TGTGCCAGCAGCTTAGGCTGGCGGGGGAGGTACACAGATACGCAGTATTTT. The chain links TRBV7-2 to TRBJ2-3, with TRBD2 matching 7 bases. Looked up from germline, CDR1 is SGHTA and CDR2 is FQGNSA. The CDR3 loop spans 17 amino acids. Trimming at V came to 1 base and at J to 2 bases, leaving 9 bases not matched to a gene.

This clonotype occurred a few times. The chain recombines TRBV5-8 with TRBJ1-1; D possibly corresponds to TRBD1 (5 bases). Germline lookup yields CDR1 SGHTS and CDR2 YDEGEE. Trimming shortened V by 5 bases and J by 3 bases, and 14 bases separated the two germline ends. The CDR3 spans 14 residues. The CDR3 DNA reads TGTGCCAGCAGACCTACCGGGGGGTACACTGAAGCTTTCTTT. Its translation: CASRPTGGYTEAFF.

This clonotype was seen repeatedly, ten times or more. The V call is TRBV27, the J call TRBJ2-7; a possible D gene is TRBD1 (6 bases). Deletions cut 4 bases from V and 2 bases from J, with 18 bases between. The CDR3 length is 16 residues. The germline V gene has CDR1 MNHEY and CDR2 SMNVEV (reference sequence). As DNA, the CDR3 is TGTGCCAGCAGTTCCCGACAGGACCGAAGTCCCTACGAGCAGTACGTC. Translated: CASSSRQDRSPYEQYV.

The chain carries TRBV10-3 and TRBJ2-2, with a tentative D call TRBD2 (7 bases). The germline gives CDR1 ENHRY, CDR2 SYGVKD. The V gene lost 8 bases and the J gene lost 1 base, with 20 bases spanning the gap. CDR3 length: 17 amino acids. Here the CDR3 DNA reads TGTGCCATCTGGGGGGGGAGGGGACACGAGAACACCGGGGAGCTGTTTTTT. Translated, it gives CAIWGGRGHENTGELFF.

At least ten counts were recorded for this clonotype. The V gene is TRBV7-9, the J gene TRBJ1-1; D ambiguous. CDR1 is SEHNR, CDR2 FQNEAQ, per germline (reference sequence). CDR3 size: 12 residues. The V end lost 6 bases, the J end lost 4 bases, and 9 bases lay between the germline ends. In nucleotides, the CDR3 is TGTGCCAGCAGTTATCCCGCCACTGAAGCTTTCTTT. The encoded protein is CASSYPATEAFF.

This clonotype was observed many times. This chain links TRBV7-2 with TRBJ1-1; possibly TRBD1 for D (6 bases). The CDR3 is made up of 13 amino acids. Trimming removed 6 bases at V and 1 base at J, with 9 bases between. From germline, CDR1 is SGHTA and CDR2 FQGNSA. Here the CDR3 DNA reads TGTGCCAGCAGACAACAGGGGAACACTGAAGCTTTCTTT. Translating it yields CASRQQGNTEAFF. The complete variable domain, with remaining parts taken from reference TRBV7-2 and TRBJ1-1, reads GAGVSQSPSNKVTEKGKDVELRCDPISGHTALYWYRQSLGQGLEFLIYFQGNSAPDKSGLPSDRFSAERTGGSVSTLTIQRTQQEDSAVYLCASRQQGNTEAFFGQGTRLTVV.

This clonotype was counted many times. V gene TRBV12-3 or TRBV12-4 combines with J gene TRBJ1-6; weak D call: TRBD1 (6 bases). This CDR3 comprises 15 residues. Trimming pared 4 bases from V and 7 bases from J, leaving 14 bases between. The CDR3 is CASSSYGQKNSPLHF. Here the CDR3 DNA reads TGTGCCAGCAGTTCGTACGGACAGAAGAATTCACCCCTCCACTTT.

This clonotype was observed many times. This rearrangement joins TRBV14 to TRBJ2-2, with unresolved D. CDR1 and CDR2 from the germline V gene are SGHDN and FVKESK. Trimming removed 1 base from V and 2 bases from J, with 8 bases in between. The CDR3 loop spans 15 amino acids. CDR3 nucleotide sequence: TGTGCCAGCAGCCAAGTTTCTGGAAACACCGGGGAGCTGTTTTTT. It codes for CASSQVSGNTGELFF.

For this clonotype: A much larger clone lies one base from this, so it may be a read error. The chain has TRBV6-5 and TRBJ1-6; D unclear. The CDR3 is made up of 13 amino acids. Germline CDR1 MNHEY, CDR2 SVGAGI. Trimming took 5 bases from V and 9 from J, leaving 11 bases between them. The CDR3 nucleotides are TGTGCCAGCAGTCAAGGTTTGATTTCACCCCTCCACTTT. Translated: CASSQGLISPLHF.